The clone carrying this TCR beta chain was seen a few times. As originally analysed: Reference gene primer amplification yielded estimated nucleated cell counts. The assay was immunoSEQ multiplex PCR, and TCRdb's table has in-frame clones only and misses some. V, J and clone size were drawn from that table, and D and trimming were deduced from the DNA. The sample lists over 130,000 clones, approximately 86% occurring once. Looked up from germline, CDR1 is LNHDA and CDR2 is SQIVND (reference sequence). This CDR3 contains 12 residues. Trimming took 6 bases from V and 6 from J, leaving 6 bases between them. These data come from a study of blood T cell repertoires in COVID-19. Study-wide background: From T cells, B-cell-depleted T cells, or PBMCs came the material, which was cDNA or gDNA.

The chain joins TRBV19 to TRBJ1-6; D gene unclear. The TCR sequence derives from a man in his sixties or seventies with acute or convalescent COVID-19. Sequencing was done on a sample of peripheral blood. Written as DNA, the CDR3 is TGTGCCAGTAGGCGGAGTAATTCACCCCTCCACTTT. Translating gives CASRRSNSPLHF.